Below are 20 T cell receptor beta chains sequenced from a single sample in a study of blood T cell repertoires in COVID-19. Generated by immunoSEQ multiplex PCR, the TCRdb table keeps only in-frame clones and is missing some. The repertoire holds some 300,000 clones, about nine tenths seen once, with 1.5% to 2% in the top ten. The sequenced sample consisted of peripheral blood. The receptor source for this set is a young woman with COVID-19, enrolled during active disease.

The chain is built from TRBV27 and TRBJ1-5; 7 positions match TRBD1. The germline V gene encodes CDR1 MNHEY and CDR2 SMNVEV (reference sequence). This CDR3 has 16 residues. With V trimmed by 6 bases and J by 0 bases, 8 bases remained unmatched. In DNA form, the CDR3 reads TGTGCCAGCAGCGCTGGGACAGCTTATAGCAATCAGCCCCAGCATTTT. Amino acid sequence: CASSAGTAYSNQPQHF.

The chain uses TRBV6-5 and TRBJ2-2; D unclear. CDR3 length: 12 amino acids. V shed 6 bases and J shed 7 bases, with 9 bases lying between them. Germline V CDR1 and CDR2: MNHEY, SVGAGI. CDR3 protein: CASRAQVGELFF. DNA for the CDR3: TGTGCCAGCAGGGCGCAGGTCGGGGAGCTGTTTTTT.

The CDR3 protein is CASSLEQGSSKYNEQFF. The CDR3 DNA is TGTGCCAGCAGTTTAGAGCAGGGGTCCTCCAAATACAATGAGCAGTTCTTC. The J gene is TRBJ2-1, the V gene TRBV27; tentatively, D is TRBD1 (6 bases). Germline V CDR1 and CDR2: MNHEY, SMNVEV (reference sequence). The length of the CDR3 is 17 residues. The V end was cut by 2 bases, the J end by 4 bases, with 18 bases between.

The V gene is TRBV27, the J gene TRBJ2-5; 9 nucleotides line up with TRBD2. Germline V gene data show CDR1 as MNHEY and CDR2 as SMNVEV (reference sequence). With 2 bases clipped from V and 4 bases from J, the junction kept 5 bases outside the gene matches. The CDR3 covers 15 residues. For the CDR3, the DNA is TGTGCCAGCAGTTTACTAGCGGGAAGCAGAGAGACCCAGTACTTC. Encoded protein: CASSLLAGSRETQYF.

The V call is TRBV7-8, the J call TRBJ2-3; 10 bases agree with TRBD2. The CDR3 covers 17 residues. Germline V gives CDR1 SGHVS, CDR2 FQNEAQ. J lost 1 base, V lost 2 bases, and 6 bases had no gene match. This CDR3 reads CASSLLTGTSGTDTQYF. CDR3 DNA sequence: TGTGCCAGCAGCTTACTCACCGGGACTAGCGGCACAGATACGCAGTATTTT.

The V gene is TRBV20-1, the J gene TRBJ2-7; weak D call: TRBD2 (5 bases). Looked up from germline, CDR1 is DFQATT and CDR2 is SNEGSKA (reference sequence). The CDR3 spans 11 residues. The V and J ends lost 5 bases and 3 bases respectively, with 8 bases between them. CDR3 nucleotides: TGCAGTGCTCAGGACTTCTACGAGCAGTACGTC. This codes for CSAQDFYEQYV.

This chain connects TRBV27 to TRBJ1-5; 10 bases are shared with TRBD1. The junction had 8 bases not matched to a gene; V was cut back by 5 bases and J by 4 bases. CDR3 length: 16 amino acids. Germline values: CDR1 MNHEY, CDR2 SMNVEV (reference sequence). CDR3 nucleotides: TGTGCCAGCAGTCTCTCCGGACAGGGGGGGAATCAGCCCCAGCATTTT. This sequence encodes CASSLSGQGGNQPQHF.

The V call is TRBV28, the J call TRBJ2-2, with D perhaps TRBD1 (6 bases). CDR3 size: 16 residues. Germline lookup yields CDR1 MDHEN and CDR2 SYDVKM. V was cut by 5 bases and J by 1 base, with 14 bases left in between. In nucleotides, the CDR3 is TGTGCCAGCAGTCCGACAGGAGACTTGAACACCGGGGAGCTGTTTTTT. Translating gives CASSPTGDLNTGELFF.

Concerning this clone: This sample includes further DNA sequences coding for the same CDR3. The chain employs TRBV7-9 and TRBJ1-1; D may be TRBD1 (6 bases). The germline gives CDR1 SEHNR, CDR2 FQNEAQ (reference sequence). The CDR3 contains 14 residues. Deletions cut 1 base from V and 1 base from J, with 7 bases between. The CDR3 DNA is TGTGCCAGCAGCTTAGGACAGGAGAACACTGAAGCTTTCTTT. This sequence encodes CASSLGQENTEAFF.

This clone was recorded only once. This sequence joins TRBV18 and TRBJ2-5; TRBD2 matches at 12 bases. J gave up 1 base and V 6 bases, and 6 bases lay outside the gene matches. CDR1 and CDR2 from the germline V gene are KGHSH and LQKENI. CDR3 length equals 16 residues. The DNA of the CDR3 is TGTGCCAGCTCGGGACGACTAGCGGGGGTCCAAGAGACCCAGTACTTC. Amino acid sequence: CASSGRLAGVQETQYF.

V is TRBV11-2 and J is TRBJ1-2, with D unresolved. The CDR3 consists of 13 residues. Germline loops: CDR1 SGHAT, CDR2 FQNNGV. V lost 7 bases, J lost 6 bases, and 15 bases lay in between. This CDR3 reads CASNPPDADGYTF. DNA for the CDR3: TGTGCCAGCAACCCACCTGACGCGGATGGCTACACCTTC. Supplemented by reference TRBV11-2 and TRBJ1-2, the full variable domain reads EAGVAQSPRYKIIEKRQSVAFWCNPISGHATLYWYQQILGQGPKLLIQFQNNGVVDDSQLPKDRFSAERLKGVDSTLKIQPAKLEDSAVYLCASNPPDADGYTFGSGTRLTVV.

The V call is TRBV9, the J call TRBJ1-2; 7 positions match TRBD1. The V and J ends lost 2 bases and 6 bases, in that order; junction bases with no gene match: 4. CDR3 length: 13 amino acids. CDR1 SGDLS and CDR2 YYNGEE come from the germline V gene. This chain's CDR3 is CASSVDRDDGYTF. In nucleotides, the CDR3 is TGTGCCAGCAGCGTTGACAGGGACGATGGCTACACCTTC. Complete variable domain (other parts from reference TRBV9 and TRBJ1-2): DSGVTQTPKHLITATGQRVTLRCSPRSGDLSVYWYQQSLDQGLQFLIQYYNGEERAKGNILERFSAQQFPDLHSELNLSSLELGDSALYFCASSVDRDDGYTFGSGTRLTVV.

The rearrangement uses TRBV28 and TRBJ1-1; 8 bases line up with TRBD1. In germline, CDR1 is MDHEN, CDR2 SYDVKM. This CDR3 has 15 amino acids. With 4 bases clipped from V and 11 bases from J, the junction kept 15 bases outside the gene matches. CDR3 in amino acids: CASSSLRGRGLFAFF. The CDR3, as DNA: TGTGCCAGCAGTTCCCTTCGGGGCAGGGGGCTGTTTGCTTTCTTT.

This clone came up a few times. V and J are TRBV6-6 and TRBJ1-1; 9 bases agree with TRBD1. This CDR3 is 15 amino acids long. Germline V gene lookup returns CDR1 MNHNY and CDR2 SVGAGI (reference sequence). After removal of 4 bases from V and 3 bases from J, the junction contained 6 bases not matched to a gene. The CDR3 nucleotides are TGTGCCAGCAGTTTCCCGGGACAGGGAGACACTGAAGCTTTCTTT. Translated: CASSFPGQGDTEAFF.

The V gene is TRBV2, the J gene TRBJ1-6, with 8 nucleotides matching TRBD1. After removal of 4 bases from V and 9 bases from J, the junction contained 11 bases not matched to a gene. This CDR3 comprises 16 residues. Germline V lookup: CDR1 SNHLY, CDR2 FYNNEI. The CDR3 here is CASSVPRGTGGSPLHF. CDR3 nucleotides: TGTGCCAGCAGTGTCCCCCGGGGGACAGGTGGTTCACCCCTCCACTTT.

The chain links TRBV6-4 to TRBJ2-7; TRBD2 agrees at 9 bases. V lost 0 bases to trimming and J lost 1 base; unmatched junction nucleotides: 19. The CDR3 runs 21 residues. Germline V gene data show CDR1 as MRHNA and CDR2 as SNTAGT. The CDR3 DNA follows: TGTGCCAGCAGTGACTCGTATCAGTCGGGGCCTAGCGGGGTAGTTTCCTACGAGCAGTACGTC. Encoded protein: CASSDSYQSGPSGVVSYEQYV.

V usage is TRBV19 and J usage is TRBJ1-1; D is possibly TRBD1 (5 bases). Looked up from germline, CDR1 is LNHDA and CDR2 is SQIVND (reference sequence). V lost 5 bases, J lost 8 bases, and 24 bases lay in between. The CDR3 extends over 16 amino acids. In DNA, the CDR3 is TGTGCCAGTAGTCCCCGGGAGACAGCAGCCTTAATCGAAGCTTTCTTT. This gives the protein CASSPRETAALIEAFF. The full variable domain, in which reference TRBV19 and TRBJ1-1 provide the parts outside the CDR3, is DGGITQSPKYLFRKEGQNVTLSCEQNLNHDAMYWYRQDPGQGLRLIYYSQIVNDFQKGDIAEGYSVSREKKESFPLTVTSAQKNPTAFYLCASSPRETAALIEAFFGQGTRLTVV.

J is TRBJ2-2 and V is TRBV19; 9 bases match TRBD1. V shed 4 bases, J shed 5 bases, and the junction held 5 bases outside the gene matches. The CDR3 is 15 amino acids. Germline CDR1 and CDR2: LNHDA and SQIVND (reference sequence). The CDR3 DNA sequence: TGTGCCAGTAGTAGGGACAGGGCTCCTACCGGGGAGCTGTTTTTT. This translates into CASSRDRAPTGELFF.

V usage is TRBV27 and J usage is TRBJ1-5, with 9 bases identical to TRBD1. The junction had 3 bases not matched to a gene; V was cut back by 5 bases and J by 4 bases. CDR3 length: 14 residues. Germline loops: CDR1 MNHEY, CDR2 SMNVEV (reference sequence). CDR3 residues: CASSKDRGNQPQHF. The CDR3 bases are TGTGCCAGCAGTAAGGACAGGGGTAATCAGCCCCAGCATTTT.

The chain is built from TRBV19 and TRBJ1-5; 8 bases fit TRBD1. The germline gives CDR1 LNHDA, CDR2 SQIVND (reference sequence). The CDR3 runs 14 residues. J lost 4 bases, V lost 8 bases, and 7 bases had no gene match. CDR3 loop: CASLSQGANQPQHF. In DNA form, the CDR3 reads TGTGCCAGTCTCTCTCAGGGGGCTAATCAGCCCCAGCATTTT. The full variable domain, with the rest looked up from reference TRBV19 and TRBJ1-5, is DGGITQSPKYLFRKEGQNVTLSCEQNLNHDAMYWYRQDPGQGLRLIYYSQIVNDFQKGDIAEGYSVSREKKESFPLTVTSAQKNPTAFYLCASLSQGANQPQHFGDGTRLSIL.